The rows below give T cell receptor beta chains drawn from one sample of a study of vaccination and CD4 T cells after COVID-19. No antigen has been identified for these receptors. TCRdb independently ran MiXCR on the PCR reads; one entry per CDR3 protein. The sample gives over 12,000 distinct CDR3 sequences, about half of which show up once; roughly 27% is in the top ten. The sample was cultured CD4+ T cells from blood, taken after SARS-CoV-2 vaccination. The receptors were gathered from a human donor with COVID-19. Both conserved end residues are trimmed from each CDR3.

j_gene,v_gene,len,CDR3aa
TRBJ2-3,TRBV7-2,12,ASSLGGQADTQY
TRBJ2-5,TRBV20-1,12,SARQGERQETQY
TRBJ1-6,TRBV6-1,13,ASSPRQRSNSPLH
TRBJ1-2,TRBV20-1,14,SASPLQQGSGYGYT
TRBJ1-6,TRBV20-1,14,SARDGGRGQNSPLH
TRBJ1-5,TRBV19,10,ATRTGDQPQH
TRBJ2-5,TRBV19,13,ASSVSGKGQETQY
TRBJ2-4,TRBV20-1,11,SVPLQAKNIQY
TRBJ1-6,TRBV7-9,13,ASSSGTVLSSPLH
TRBJ1-2,TRBV25-1,9,ASSASYGYT
TRBJ1-2,TRBV19,11,ASTPRDRDGYT
TRBJ2-3,TRBV27,14,ASSRFRSGATDTQY
TRBJ2-3,TRBV19,14,ASSSGGPAGRDTQY
TRBJ1-1,TRBV7-8,12,ASSLRVPNTEAF
TRBJ1-5,TRBV12-1,11,ASIGTYNQPQH
TRBJ1-5,TRBV6-1,14,ASSERGQGLNQPQH
TRBJ1-1,TRBV19,14,ASSMGRVMLNTEAF
TRBJ1-5,TRBV5-6,13,ASSFRQGRGQPQH
TRBJ2-5,TRBV6-1,9,ASSHQETQY
TRBJ1-2,TRBV20-1,12,SAAAPEARYGYT
TRBJ1-6,TRBV11-3,12,ASSFQGLNSPLH
TRBJ1-1,TRBV9,13,ASSVTGQMSTEAF
TRBJ1-1,TRBV4-2,16,ASSQMDANLVGRSEAF
TRBJ2-5,TRBV2,9,ASSAQETQY
TRBJ1-1,TRBV20-1,10,SAGQGGTEAF